This TCR beta chain was identified in a study of blood T cell repertoires in COVID-19 (dated by TCRdb to about 2020). For the study in its entirety: Collaborator samples came from the United States, Italy and Spain and covered acute and convalescent phases of COVID-19. The prospective study material was composed of cDNA or gDNA derived from T cells, B-cell-depleted T cells, or PBMCs. Deeply sampled blood TCRbeta repertoires from subjects exposed to, actively infected with, or recovered from COVID-19 were included in the dataset. A freely available public database, intended as a resource for researchers studying the immune response to SARS-CoV-2, is where the repertoires were released. Samples were obtained from the ongoing ImmuneRACE study (first 160 participants) and from 1,254 subjects provided by 6 global collaborators. Sample metadata almost always included a de-identified subject ID, COVID-19 status, age in years and sex. HLA class I and class II types, where available, came from metadata supplied by the sample provider rather than from assay-based typing.

The CDR3 sequence holds 16 residues, the cysteine and phenylalanine included. The only DNA kept is the CDR3, 48 bases in frame from the first base. The germline V gene provides CDR1 SGHAT and CDR2 FQNNGV. V is reduced by 5 bases and J by 0 bases, leaving a spacing of 14 bases between them. Whole blood was collected in K2EDTA tubes by collaborating institutions according to the institutions' own protocols. For TCRbeta analysis, collaborator samples were shipped as frozen whole blood, as isolated PBMCs, or as DNA extracted from either sample type. A word on this clone: No cognate antigen has been identified for it. Per-base quality was not reported, and no clone a single base away is much larger than it.

The investigation overall reported the following: How much clinical and demographic metadata was included differed by source and by participant, and the metadata was provided uncurated.

TCRbeta CDR3 regions were amplified from genomic DNA by means of the immunoSEQ Assay, a bias-controlled multiplex PCR. The study's own analysis went as follows. Nucleated cell counts per sample were estimated from amplification of reference gene primers within the assay. Sequence reads were collapsed and filtered to measure the absolute abundance of every unique TCRbeta CDR3 rearrangement. For each sample, productive Simpson clonality was calculated as the square root of Simpson's diversity index across productive rearrangements. In its TCRdb copy, this immuneACCESS table keeps in-frame sequences only and misses some clones. Where compared with another copy, unresolved V genes explain less than half of these, and the others have no known cause. Clonal size and the V and J genes are those of that table, whereas D and trimming came from the DNA. Within this sample are approximately 140,000 clones, with roughly four fifths of them counted one time only. The ten most abundant clones make up 5% to 7.5% of the sample.

This TCR derives from a human donor in a cohort sampled during active COVID-19. The sequence is built from TRBV11-2 and TRBJ1-3, with TRBD1 tentatively as D gene (5 bases match). The sequenced material came from peripheral blood. The CDR3 has the sequence CASSLGVGISGNTIYF. The DNA reads TGTGCCAGCAGCCTAGGGGTCGGGATCTCTGGAAACACCATATATTTT.